A single sample gave rise to the 15 T cell receptor beta chains below, sequenced in a study of T cells after yellow fever vaccination. TCRdb processed the 5' RACE reads anew with MiXCR; each CDR3 protein has one entry. The data show 95,000 to 150,000 distinct CDR3 sequences, approximately 16% seen once. The sample was CD8+ T cells sorted from PBMCs, taken 5 days after the yellow fever booster vaccination. These receptor sequences come from a man aged 18 to 30 who received the YFV17D yellow fever vaccine.

This clonotype was recorded once. The chain employs TRBV4-3 and TRBJ1-1; the match to TRBD1 covers 9 bases. The length of the CDR3 is 17 residues. With V trimmed by 1 base and J by 3 bases, 9 bases remained unmatched. Germline V gene data show CDR1 as LGHNA and CDR2 as YSLEER. Here the CDR3 reads CASSQGLQGARYTEAFF. CDR3 DNA sequence: TGCGCCAGCAGCCAAGGGTTACAGGGGGCTCGGTACACTGAAGCTTTCTTT.

The chain links TRBV4-3 to TRBJ2-6; possible D gene TRBD2, 6 bases. The CDR3 sequence is 17 residues long. Trimming took off 0 bases at V and 1 base at J, with 10 bases between the two ends. Looked up from germline, CDR1 is LGHNA and CDR2 is YSLEER. In nucleotides, the CDR3 is TGCGCCAGCAGCCAAGAGATGGGACTTTCTGGGGCCAACGTCCTGACTTTC. Translating it yields CASSQEMGLSGANVLTF.

This clonotype was seen a few times. V usage is TRBV4-1 and J usage is TRBJ1-5, with no clear D. CDR3 length: 15 residues. Germline V CDR1 and CDR2: MGHRA, YSYEKL. The V end was cut by 1 base, the J end by 1 base, with 8 bases between. CDR3 loop: CASSQVRRSNQPQHF. Here the CDR3 DNA reads TGCGCCAGCAGCCAAGTTCGCAGAAGCAATCAGCCCCAGCATTTT.

This clonotype was observed a handful of times. The J gene is TRBJ2-7, the V gene TRBV6-1; TRBD2 aligns across 8 bases. CDR1 is MNHNS, CDR2 SASEGT, per germline. The CDR3 extends over 15 amino acids. V was pared by 1 base and J by 5 bases, with 7 bases of the junction left unmatched. The CDR3 region has the DNA TGTGCCAGCAGTGAAGGGGTACTAGCGGTTAACGAGCAGTACTTC. This encodes CASSEGVLAVNEQYF.

In its sample, this clonotype was seen a few times. The rearrangement links TRBV7-2 to TRBJ2-3; TRBD1 aligns across 7 bases. There are 18 residues in the CDR3. Germline assignment: CDR1 SGHTA and CDR2 FQGNSA. V was pared by 1 base and J by 1 base, with 11 bases of the junction left unmatched. In DNA, the CDR3 is TGTGCCAGCAGCTTAGTGCCAGGGGGAGTGATAGGCACAGATACGCAGTATTTT. Its protein is CASSLVPGGVIGTDTQYF.

This chain's CDR3 is CASSRSDGILLTQTPDTQYF. The CDR3, as DNA: TGCGCCAGCAGCCGCTCGGATGGGATTTTACTCACCCAGACTCCAGATACGCAGTATTTT. The rearrangement links TRBV5-1 to TRBJ2-3; D uncertain. The germline V gene has CDR1 SGHRS and CDR2 YFSETQ. This CDR3 has 20 amino acids. V gave up 4 bases and J gave up 4 bases, with 31 bases separating them.

V usage is TRBV7-2 and J usage is TRBJ1-1; D is uncertain. CDR1 and CDR2 (germline): SGHTA, FQGNSA. The CDR3 loop spans 14 amino acids. The V and J ends lost 4 bases and 1 base respectively, with 10 bases between them. In nucleotides, the CDR3 is TGTGCCAGCAGCTCCCTTACACGGAACACTGAAGCTTTCTTT. The encoded protein is CASSSLTRNTEAFF.

The chain links TRBV5-4 to TRBJ2-3, with a weak D call TRBD2 (5 bases). This CDR3 is 15 amino acids long. CDR1 is SGHNT and CDR2 is YYREEE in the germline V gene (reference sequence). Trimming left V 7 bases short and J 1 base short, with 16 bases between. The CDR3 coding sequence is TGTGCCAGCCATCACCCGGGGATAGGCACAGATACGCAGTATTTT. Its translation is CASHHPGIGTDTQYF.

This clonotype was recorded only once. J is TRBJ1-2 and V is TRBV6-1, with D maybe TRBD1 (5 bases). Per germline, CDR1 MNHNS and CDR2 SASEGT. V was clipped by 1 base and J by 6 bases, with 9 bases between them. This CDR3 is 13 amino acids long. CDR3 residues: CASSEVVGDGYTF. The CDR3 DNA follows: TGTGCCAGCAGTGAAGTCGTAGGGGATGGCTACACCTTC.

This clonotype was found a few times. J is TRBJ2-3 and V is TRBV25-1; D unclear. Germline loops: CDR1 MGHDK, CDR2 SYGVNS. The V end lost 3 bases, the J end lost 4 bases, and 8 bases lay between the germline ends. The CDR3 length is 13 residues. CDR3 sequence reads: CASSEVGSDTQYF. The CDR3 region has the DNA TGTGCCAGCAGTGAGGTTGGGTCAGATACGCAGTATTTT.

The chain employs TRBV4-3 and TRBJ2-2; TRBD2 matches at 12 bases. V shed 0 bases and J 6 bases; nucleotides not matched to a gene: 5. The germline V gene encodes CDR1 LGHNA and CDR2 YSLEER. The CDR3 consists of 17 residues. The CDR3 DNA sequence: TGCGCCAGCAGCCAAGACCTAGCGGGGGGGTTAGCCGGGGAGCTGTTTTTT. Protein: CASSQDLAGGLAGELFF.

This clonotype was recorded a few times. This chain links TRBV7-9 with TRBJ2-2; possibly TRBD1 for D (6 bases). There are 17 residues in the CDR3. Germline CDR1 is SEHNR and CDR2 is FQNEAQ (reference sequence). V was cut by 7 bases and J by 1 base, with 19 bases left in between. CDR3 residues: CASIASMTGWNTGELFF. Here the CDR3 DNA reads TGTGCCAGCATAGCCTCAATGACAGGCTGGAACACCGGGGAGCTGTTTTTT.

This clonotype was seen only once. V is TRBV13 and J is TRBJ2-5, with TRBD2 matching 8 bases. V shed 1 base, J shed 5 bases, and the junction held 6 bases outside the gene matches. The CDR3 totals 15 residues. Germline V gene data show CDR1 as PRHDT and CDR2 as FYEKMQ (reference sequence). CDR3 loop: CASSLAGGAVETQYF. The DNA of the CDR3 is TGTGCCAGCAGCTTAGCCGGGGGGGCCGTCGAGACCCAGTACTTC.

This clonotype was observed at least ten times. This chain uses TRBV20-1 with TRBJ1-3; perhaps TRBD1 as D (6 bases). Germline CDR1 is DFQATT and CDR2 is SNEGSKA (reference sequence). Deletions cut 3 bases from V and 7 bases from J, with 19 bases between. The CDR3 consists of 15 residues. Written as DNA, the CDR3 is TGCAGTGCTAGCGGGACAACTGGATACTGGAACACCATATATTTT. Translating it yields CSASGTTGYWNTIYF.

The CDR3 bases are TGTGCCAGCAGTTACTCCCTTCTGGATACGCAGTATTTT. It codes for CASSYSLLDTQYF. This chain uses TRBV6-2 or TRBV6-3 with TRBJ2-3, with D hard to call. This CDR3 has 13 residues. Trimming shortened V by 0 bases and J by 6 bases, and 7 bases separated the two germline ends. CDR1 MNHEY and CDR2 SVGEGT come from the germline V gene.